A selection of T cell receptor beta chains follows, all from one sample in a study of T cells in localized non-small cell lung cancer. Some clones are missing from TCRdb's copy, which holds only in-frame ones; the method was immunoSEQ multiplex PCR. The sample shows some 28,000 clones, around nine tenths of them seen only once. The sequences come from peripheral blood, collected before any cancer treatment. These receptor sequences come from a woman aged 18 to 49 with stage I lung adenocarcinoma. CDR3s include the opening cysteine and the closing phenylalanine or tryptophan. D genes are given only for firm matches. Part of the rows lack a size; the others show once, few, many or a class for expanded clones.

D gene,V gene,J gene,clone size,CDR3 DNA,CDR3 protein
NA,TRBV27,TRBJ1-1,once,TGTGCCAGCAGTGATATCCTTGGGAACACTGAAGCTTTCTTT,CASSDILGNTEAFF
NA,TRBV11-2,TRBJ1-4,NA,TGTGCCAGCAGCCCGGCGAGGCAGGGTTATGAAAAACTGTTTTTT,CASSPARQGYEKLFF
NA,TRBV7-2,TRBJ1-3,NA,TGTGCCAGCAGCTTAGGAGGGGGTTTAATCGGAAACACCATATATTTT,CASSLGGGLIGNTIYF
TRBD1,TRBV7-8,TRBJ1-1,NA,TGTGCCAGCAGCTTATGGACAGGGACCAACACTGAAGCTTTCTTT,CASSLWTGTNTEAFF
NA,TRBV6-6,TRBJ2-5,NA,TGTGCCAGCAGTGACAACAGGGTGCTCCGGGAGACCCAGTACTTC,CASSDNRVLRETQYF
NA,TRBV18,TRBJ2-3,NA,TGTGCCAGCTCATCGGGACTTTACACAGATACGCAGTATTTT,CASSSGLYTDTQYF
NA,TRBV7-2,TRBJ1-3,NA,TGTGCCAGCAGCTTACAGGGGGGAAACACCATATATTTT,CASSLQGGNTIYF
NA,TRBV6-5,TRBJ1-2,NA,TGTGCCAGCAGTTACTCGACGGGTTTAGGCTACACCTTC,CASSYSTGLGYTF
TRBD2,TRBV11-1,TRBJ2-3,NA,TGTGCCAGCAGCCAATTGCTAGCGGACCGGCCAGATACGCAGTATTTT,CASSQLLADRPDTQYF
TRBD2,TRBV29-1,TRBJ2-3,NA,TGCAGCGTCACCGCGGGAGTCGCAGATACGCAGTATTTT,CSVTAGVADTQYF
NA,TRBV15,TRBJ1-6,NA,TGTGCCACCAGCAGAGATGGGGGTTCACCCCTCCACTTT,CATSRDGGSPLHF
NA,TRBV30,TRBJ1-5,once,TGTGCCTGGAGTGTACAGTCAGGGCCAAATCAGCCCCAGCATTTT,CAWSVQSGPNQPQHF
NA,TRBV19,TRBJ1-3,NA,TGTGCCAGTAGTCCTAGAGGGGGGATTACTGGAAACACCATATATTTT,CASSPRGGITGNTIYF
NA,TRBV18,TRBJ1-1,NA,TGTGCCAGCTCACCACCTAATATGGAAGCTGAAGCTTTCTTT,CASSPPNMEAEAFF
NA,TRBV10-3,TRBJ1-1,NA,TGTGCCATCAGTGAGGCGGCTGAAGCTTTCTTT,CAISEAAEAFF
NA,TRBV9,TRBJ2-7,NA,TGTGCCAGCTCTCGGGGTAGGAATATTTACGAGCAGTACTTC,CASSRGRNIYEQYF
NA,TRBV27,TRBJ2-2,NA,TGTGCCAGCAGTTTAGGGGCTGTGGCGGGGGAGCTGTTTTTT,CASSLGAVAGELFF
TRBD1,TRBV15,TRBJ1-2,NA,TGTGCCACCAGCAGAGTACAGGGGGCGGGCTACACCTTC,CATSRVQGAGYTF
NA,TRBV5-6,TRBJ1-1,NA,TGTGCCAGCAGCGTAGGACAGTATCTCTCTGAAGCTTTCTTT,CASSVGQYLSEAFF
TRBD1,TRBV19,TRBJ1-1,NA,TGTGCCAGTAGGAAGACAGGGTCAAACACTGAAGCTTTCTTT,CASRKTGSNTEAFF
NA,TRBV28,TRBJ2-3,NA,TGTGCCAGCAGTGAAGCCCGGACCCTGACAGATACGCAGTATTTT,CASSEARTLTDTQYF
TRBD1,TRBV28,TRBJ1-2,NA,TGTGCCAGCAGTCCTATGGGGGGGTGGACAGGGAAGAACTATGGCTACACCTTC,CASSPMGGWTGKNYGYTF
NA,TRBV2,TRBJ2-3,NA,TGTGCCAGCTTGGAAAGGGTAGGGAATACGCAGTATTTT,CASLERVGNTQYF
TRBD2,TRBV7-9,TRBJ2-1,NA,TGTGCCAGCAGGTCTAGCGGGAGGCCCTACAATGAGCAGTTCTTC,CASRSSGRPYNEQFF
NA,TRBV30,TRBJ2-1,NA,TGTGCCTGGAGTCGCGGTCTGGCGAGCTCCAATGAGCAGTTCTTC,CAWSRGLASSNEQFF
TRBD2,TRBV5-1,TRBJ2-3,NA,TGCGCCAGCAGCTTAGGGACTAGCGCAGATACGCAGTATTTT,CASSLGTSADTQYF
NA,TRBV9,TRBJ2-7,NA,TGTGCCAGCAGCCCGGACTCAATCTCCTACGAGCAGTACTTC,CASSPDSISYEQYF
NA,TRBV10-1,TRBJ2-7,NA,TGCGCCAGCAGTGAGTTCGGGACACTGCCCGTGTACGAGCAGTACTTC,CASSEFGTLPVYEQYF
NA,TRBV15,TRBJ1-5,NA,TGTGCCACCAGCAGGACAGTCAGCAATCAGCCCCAGCATTTT,CATSRTVSNQPQHF